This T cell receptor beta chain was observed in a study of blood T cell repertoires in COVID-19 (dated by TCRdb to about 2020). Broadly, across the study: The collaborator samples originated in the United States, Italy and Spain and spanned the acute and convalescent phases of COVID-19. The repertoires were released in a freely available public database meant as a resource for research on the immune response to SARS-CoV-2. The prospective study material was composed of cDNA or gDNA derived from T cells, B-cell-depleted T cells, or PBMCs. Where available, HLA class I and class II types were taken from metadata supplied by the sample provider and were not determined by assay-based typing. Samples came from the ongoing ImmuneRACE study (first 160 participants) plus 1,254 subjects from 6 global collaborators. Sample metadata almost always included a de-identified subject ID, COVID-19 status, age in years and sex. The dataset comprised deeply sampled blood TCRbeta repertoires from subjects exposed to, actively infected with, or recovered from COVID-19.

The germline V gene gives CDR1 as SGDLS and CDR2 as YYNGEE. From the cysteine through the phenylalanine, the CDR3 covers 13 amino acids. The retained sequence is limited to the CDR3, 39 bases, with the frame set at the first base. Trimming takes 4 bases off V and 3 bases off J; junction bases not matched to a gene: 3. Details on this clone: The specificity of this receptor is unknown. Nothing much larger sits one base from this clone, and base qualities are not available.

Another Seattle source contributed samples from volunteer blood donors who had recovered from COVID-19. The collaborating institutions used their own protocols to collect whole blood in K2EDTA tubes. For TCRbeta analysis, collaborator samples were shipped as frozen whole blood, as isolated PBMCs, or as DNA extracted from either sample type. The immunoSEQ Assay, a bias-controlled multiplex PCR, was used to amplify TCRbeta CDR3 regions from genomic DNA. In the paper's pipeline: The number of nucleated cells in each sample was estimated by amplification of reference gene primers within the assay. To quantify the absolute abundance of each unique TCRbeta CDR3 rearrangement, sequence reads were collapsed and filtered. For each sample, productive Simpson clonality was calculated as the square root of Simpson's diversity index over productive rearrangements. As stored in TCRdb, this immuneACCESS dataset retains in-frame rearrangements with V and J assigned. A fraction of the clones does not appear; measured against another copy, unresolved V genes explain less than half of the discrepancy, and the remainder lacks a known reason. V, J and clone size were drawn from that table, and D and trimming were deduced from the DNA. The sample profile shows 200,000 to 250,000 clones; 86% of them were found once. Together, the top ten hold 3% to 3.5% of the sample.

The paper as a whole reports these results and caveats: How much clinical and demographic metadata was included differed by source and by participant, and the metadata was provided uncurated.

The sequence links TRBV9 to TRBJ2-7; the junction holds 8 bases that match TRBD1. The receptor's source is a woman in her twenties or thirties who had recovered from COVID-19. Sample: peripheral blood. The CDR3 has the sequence CASSPGQGYEQYF. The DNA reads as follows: TGTGCCAGCAGCCCAGGACAGGGCTACGAGCAGTACTTC.